This T cell receptor (beta chain) was sequenced for a study of T cell repertoires in cytomegalovirus infection (dated by TCRdb to the late 2010s). For context, the study as a whole: Because public TCR beta signatures pointed to carriage of CMV infection together with the matching HLA type, the HLA type of each donor mattered for the analysis. General study outcomes and caveats: In both this cohort and an independent cohort of 300 to 450 donors, the cumulative frequency of public TCR beta family members distinguished carriers of CMV infection plus the relevant HLA type. The ex vivo response was dominated by HLA-C-restricted CMV-specific TCR beta clonotypes, which also provided the single most frequent clonotype in two of eight donors.

To note about this clonotype: There is no known antigen for this receptor. Base qualities are not recorded, but no much larger clone differs from it by a single base.

The V and J ends are trimmed by 6 bases and 4 bases, leaving 9 bases between them. Inclusive of the bounding cysteine and phenylalanine, the CDR3 is 11 residues long. Just CDR3 DNA is preserved here, 33 bases in frame from base 1. CDR1 and CDR2 were assigned from the germline V gene as SQVTM and ANQGSEA. The sample was run on an Illumina HiSeq 1500. TCRdb cleaned the public reads at Q25 with fastp, built clones with MiXCR and kept in-frame beta chains. Entries are consolidated by CDR3 protein sequence, retaining the most common genes and DNA. The sample table shows nearly 650,000 distinct CDR3 sequences, and roughly 24% are seen once. Clones ranked in the top ten supply 6.5% to 10% of the sample.

Sample: CD8+ T cells from PBMCs. Here the chain combines TRBV29-1 and TRBJ1-2, with the D gene call left open. The sequence came from a human donor in good health (CMV status not recorded). Some clones in this sample may be carry-over from other donors' samples. The sequence in DNA is TGCAGCGTGGTTCTAAGCTATGGCTACACCTTC. The resulting protein is CSVVLSYGYTF.